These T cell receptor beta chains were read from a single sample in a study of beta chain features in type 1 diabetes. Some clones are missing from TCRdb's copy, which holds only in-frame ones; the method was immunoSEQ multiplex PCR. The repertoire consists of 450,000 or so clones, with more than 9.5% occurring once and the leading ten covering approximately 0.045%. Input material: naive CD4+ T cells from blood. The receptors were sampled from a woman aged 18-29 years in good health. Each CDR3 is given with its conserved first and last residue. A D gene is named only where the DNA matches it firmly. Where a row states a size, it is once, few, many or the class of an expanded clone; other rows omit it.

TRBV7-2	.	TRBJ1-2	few	TGTGCCAGCAGCTCGCCGACGTCCAGCTATGGCTACACCTTC	CASSSPTSSYGYTF
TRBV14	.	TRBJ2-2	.	TGTGCCAGCAGCCAACTAAGAACCGGGGAGCTGTTTTTT	CASSQLRTGELFF
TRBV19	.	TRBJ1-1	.	TGTGCCAGTAGTTTACAGCTTGAAGCTTTCTTT	CASSLQLEAFF
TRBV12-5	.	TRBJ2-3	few	TGTGCTAGTGGTCGTGATTGGGGAGATACGCAGTATTTT	CASGRDWGDTQYF
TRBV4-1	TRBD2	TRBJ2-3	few	TGCGCCAGCAGCCAAGTTTTAAAGAAGCGGGGGGCCCAGCCCACAGATACGCAGTATTTT	CASSQVLKKRGAQPTDTQYF
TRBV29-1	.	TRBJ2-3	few	TGCAGCGTTGCGACAGAAATCACAGATACGCAGTATTTT	CSVATEITDTQYF
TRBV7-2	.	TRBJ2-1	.	TGTGCCAGCAGCTTATTGGGCTACAATGAGCAGTTCTTC	CASSLLGYNEQFF
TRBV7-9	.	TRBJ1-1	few	TGTGCCAGCAGCCTCCTCGAGGGGAACACTGAAGCTTTCTTT	CASSLLEGNTEAFF
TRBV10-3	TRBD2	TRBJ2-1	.	TGTGCCATCAGCACTAGCGGGGGCAGCTCCTACAATGAGCAGTTCTTC	CAISTSGGSSYNEQFF
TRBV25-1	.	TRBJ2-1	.	TGTGCCAGCAGTCCGTGCTACAGGGCTAATAGTGAGCAGTTCTTC	CASSPCYRANSEQFF
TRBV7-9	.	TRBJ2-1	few	TGTGCCAGCAGCCCTCTAGTAAATGAGCAGTTCTTC	CASSPLVNEQFF
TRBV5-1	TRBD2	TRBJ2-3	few	TGCGCCAGCAGCTTGGGGCTAGCGGGTGAGAAGTATTTT	CASSLGLAGEKYF
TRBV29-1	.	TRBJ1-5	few	TGCAGCGCCGCAAGCCCGGGGTTGGGTCAGCCCCAGCATTTT	CSAASPGLGQPQHF
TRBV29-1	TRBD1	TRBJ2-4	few	TGCAGCGTGGCCGGGACAGGGGTTAAAAACATTCAGTACTTC	CSVAGTGVKNIQYF
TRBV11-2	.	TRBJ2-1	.	TGTGCCAGCAGCGCAACCGGGACCTACAATGAGCAGTTCTTC	CASSATGTYNEQFF